The clone carrying this T cell receptor beta chain appeared a single time. Its target is unknown. The data were taken from a study of T cell repertoires in cytomegalovirus infection. Study details: Public TCR beta signatures marked donors with CMV infection and the matching HLA. Study outcomes and limitations: HLA-C-restricted CMV-specific TCR beta clonotypes prevailed in the ex vivo response.

Each CDR3 protein gets one entry after TCRdb re-called the reads with MiXCR. The sample consists of fewer than 250,000 distinct CDR3 sequences, over 20% of them appearing once. Trimming took 5 bases from V and 4 from J, leaving 16 bases between them. The CDR3 extends over 15 amino acids. Germline V lookup: CDR1 SGDLS, CDR2 YYNGEE. The genes are TRBV9 and TRBJ2-1, with D perhaps matching TRBD2 (6 bases). Sequencing was done on a sample of CD8+ T cells from PBMCs. The TCR comes from a human donor in good health (CMV status not recorded). Some clones in this sample may be carry-over from other donors' samples. DNA of the CDR3: TGTGCCAGCAGTCGGGAGTTTCTCGTATACAATGAGCAGTTCTTC. Amino acids: CASSREFLVYNEQFF.